This T cell receptor (beta chain) was identified during a study of Graves' ophthalmopathy and Graves' hyperthyroidism (dated by TCRdb to 2016 to 2018). Describing the broader study: Peripheral blood samples were taken at the time of initial diagnosis, before any treatment was given. After sampling, hyperthyroidism patients received methimazole starting at 30 mg daily, and ophthalmopathy patients received high-dose intravenous methylprednisolone. In over 5 hyperthyroidism patients, the T-cell repertoires found in thyroid tissue were compared with those found in blood. An independent validation cohort comprised 18 hyperthyroidism patients and 15 to 17 patients who later progressed from hyperthyroidism to ophthalmopathy. A discovery set of 95 to 100 patients (approximately 42 ophthalmopathy, fewer than 60 stable hyperthyroidism) was enrolled to explore V-J signatures distinguishing ophthalmopathy from hyperthyroidism. In total, 135 blood samples were TCR-sequenced: roughly 45 ophthalmopathy, about 75 hyperthyroidism and approximately 17 hyperthyroidism-to-ophthalmopathy patients. The study used TCR beta repertoire signatures to distinguish Graves' ophthalmopathy from Graves' hyperthyroidism and to predict progression to ophthalmopathy. Overall study results and their limits: The 13-signature model separated ophthalmopathy from stable hyperthyroidism with 85% to 90% sensitivity and around 84% specificity in cross-validation, and 80%/75% in the test set. In validation, the model predicted ophthalmopathy progression with 70.59% sensitivity and less than 80% specificity; roughly 11 predicted patients were CT-confirmed with GO in a median of approximately 6.2 months. Sample size was not predetermined statistically, and investigators were not blinded to group allocation. Among expanded thyroid clonotypes with frequency above 0.001, most also showed up in blood, which suggests that blood repertoires may reflect the thyroid immune response.

The ophthalmopathy patients had moderately to severely active disease, with a Clinical Activity Score of 3 or higher, a NOSPECS grade of 4 or higher, and a disease duration of less than 3 months. Patients were excluded if they had other autoimmune diseases, uncontrolled infections, pregnancy or lactation. Diagnosis was based on clinical symptoms, serum thyroxine, TRAb, thyroid ultrasound and orbital computed tomography. PBMCs were isolated from approximately 10 ml of fresh peripheral blood by Ficoll-Paque density gradient centrifugation. Trizol reagent was used to extract the total RNA, and its quality was then checked on an Agilent 2100 Bioanalyzer. V gives up 1 base and J gives up 9 bases, and the segment between their germline ends measures 18 bases. The CDR3 contains 15 residues, cysteine and phenylalanine counted. Of all the DNA, just the CDR3 is kept, 45 bases in frame from base 1. CDR1 SGHAT and CDR2 FQDESV were looked up in the germline V gene (reference sequence).

For repertoire sequencing, the TCR beta CDR3 regions were amplified from RNA transcripts. A first-round RT-PCR used HTBI primers with the Qiagen OneStep RT-PCR kit, followed by a second-round multiplex PCR, size selection and purification. Sequencing of the libraries was carried out on an Illumina HiSeq2000 in paired-end mode with 100 bp reads. Concerning the study's data processing: SOAPnuke was used for read processing, and reads with adapters, uncalled bases, a mean Phred below 15, or no exact constant-primer or identifier match were discarded. High-quality paired reads were merged with COPE v1.2.5. Unique nucleotide sequences were defined as clonotypes and aligned to IMGT TRB V, D and J references using MiTCR v1.1. Analysis was restricted to V-J combinations with a frequency above 0.0001, which covered just over 98% of repertoires. For each V-J combination, a TCR clonal expansion and chaos score was defined as F50 clonal expansion divided by the chaos observed in the TCRdist matrix. Welch's t-statistics and random forest were used to narrow the features down to 13 V-J combinations, which were then fed into a naive Bayes classifier. The similarity between thyroid and blood repertoires was quantified using the Morisita-Horn index. TCRdb reworked the public reads: Q25 trimming with fastp, MiXCR clone assembly, productive beta chains retained. Every entry covers one CDR3 protein and lists the most common genes and DNA from its rows. TCRdb, not the original authors, processed these V and J calls. Here the sample has around 600,000 distinct CDR3 sequences; about 38% occur a single time. Jointly, the top ten make up more than 2.5% of the sample.

As concerns this clonotype: The antigen it recognizes is unknown. No much larger clone is present one base from it, and per-base qualities are unavailable.

This clonotype was obtained from an adult man with Graves' ophthalmopathy. The chain is made from TRBV11-1 and TRBJ1-2; the D region possibly corresponds to TRBD1 (6 bases align). The sample comprised peripheral blood. For the CDR3, the sequence is CASSLVGGQPNSYTF. DNA sequence: TGTGCCAGCAGCTTAGTTGGGGGGCAGCCTAACAGCTACACCTTC.